The next 32 T cell receptor beta chains were all read from a single sample in a study of cytomegalovirus exposure and HLA in healthy donors. It was with 60 Vbeta and 13 Jbeta primers that the PCR ran. The method was immunoSEQ multiplex PCR; TCRdb's version includes in-frame clones alone and lacks a portion of them. The sample lists hundreds of thousands of clones, 76% occurring once. Sequencing input: PBMCs. These receptors were taken from a man aged 18 to 30 in good health and CMV-seronegative.

The chain is built from TRBV10-2 and TRBJ2-7; 7 nucleotides align to TRBD1. Per germline, CDR1 WSHSY and CDR2 SAAADI. The CDR3 has 13 residues. The ends lost 4 bases at V and 2 bases at J; junction bases unmatched: 2. The CDR3 spells CASSGGQTYEQYF. The CDR3 DNA reads as TGCGCCAGCAGTGGGGGACAGACCTACGAGCAGTACTTC.

The chain combines TRBV4-1 with TRBJ1-4, with TRBD1 identical over 8 bases. The trim removed 1 base at V and 5 bases at J, leaving 6 bases unmatched. This CDR3 has 16 residues. Germline CDR1 and CDR2: MGHRA and YSYEKL. CDR3 in DNA: TGCGCCAGCAGCCAAGCCCTTACAGGGGGGAATGAAAAACTGTTTTTT. Translated: CASSQALTGGNEKLFF.

The table lists this clone with a few counts. The genes are TRBV19 and TRBJ1-1, with a tentative D call TRBD1 (5 bases). This CDR3 spans 13 amino acids. Trimming stripped 5 bases from V and 4 bases from J, with 11 bases between. CDR1 and CDR2 from the germline V gene are LNHDA and SQIVND (reference sequence). CDR3 amino acids: CASSPGGGTEAFF. The CDR3 DNA is TGTGCCAGTAGTCCGGGGGGAGGCACTGAAGCTTTCTTT.

The V gene is TRBV7-9, the J gene TRBJ2-7; D perhaps matches TRBD1 (6 bases). The CDR3 loop spans 14 amino acids. Germline assignment: CDR1 SEHNR and CDR2 FQNEAQ (reference sequence). V was trimmed by 4 bases and J by 1 base, leaving 11 bases between them. The CDR3 protein is CASSYTGTSYEQYF. CDR3 nucleotide sequence: TGTGCCAGCAGCTATACGGGGACATCCTACGAGCAGTACTTC.

The chain is built from TRBV6-1 and TRBJ1-5; 7 nucleotides align to TRBD1. The CDR3 has 15 amino acids. The V and J ends lost 4 bases and 5 bases, in that order; junction bases with no gene match: 8. CDR1 MNHNS and CDR2 SASEGT come from the germline V gene. The chain's CDR3 is CASSARDSGYQPQHF. CDR3 nucleotide sequence: TGTGCCAGCAGTGCCCGGGACAGTGGTTATCAGCCCCAGCATTTT.

The chain combines TRBV2 with TRBJ2-2, with 7 positions matching TRBD1. CDR1 is SNHLY and CDR2 is FYNNEI in the germline V gene. CDR3 length: 17 residues. Trimming cost V 0 bases and J 0 bases; bases outside gene matches: 4. CDR3 bases: TGTGCCAGCAGTGAAGCGCTGGGACAGACGAACACCGGGGAGCTGTTTTTT. Amino acids: CASSEALGQTNTGELFF. Combining the CDR3 with reference TRBV2 and TRBJ2-2 gives the whole variable domain EPEVTQTPSHQVTQMGQEVILRCVPISNHLYFYWYRQILGQKVEFLVSFYNNEISEKSEIFDDQFSVERPDGSNFTLKIRSTKLEDSAMYFCASSEALGQTNTGELFFGEGSRLTVL.

The chain carries TRBV18 and TRBJ2-3; D gene ambiguous. The length of the CDR3 is 13 residues. The V gene lost 4 bases and the J gene lost 4 bases, with 9 bases spanning the gap. CDR1 KGHSH and CDR2 LQKENI come from the germline V gene. The CDR3 reads CASSRSSADTQYF. DNA of the CDR3: TGTGCCAGCTCACGCTCGAGCGCAGATACGCAGTATTTT. Full variable domain (missing parts from reference TRBV18 and TRBJ2-3): NAGVMQNPRHLVRRRGQEARLRCSPMKGHSHVYWYRQLPEEGLKFMVYLQKENIIDESGMPKERFSAEFPKEGPSILRIQQVVRGDSAAYFCASSRSSADTQYFGPGTRLTVL.

The rearrangement links TRBV7-9 to TRBJ2-5, with D maybe TRBD2 (6 bases). Germline CDR1 reads SEHNR; CDR2 reads FQNEAQ (reference sequence). This CDR3 has 14 residues. V lost 2 bases to trimming and J lost 5 bases, with 12 bases between them. CDR3 amino acids: CASSLKEGLETQYF. In DNA form, the CDR3 reads TGTGCCAGCAGCTTAAAGGAGGGTCTGGAGACCCAGTACTTC.

The CDR3 loop reads CASSQDSRQTHYNEQFF. The DNA of the CDR3 is TGTGCCAGCAGCCAAGACAGCAGGCAAACCCACTACAATGAGCAGTTCTTC. The chain couples TRBV4-2 to TRBJ2-1; D gene unclear. Trimming took off 0 bases at V and 3 bases at J, with 15 bases between the two ends. The CDR3 is 17 amino acids. The V gene's germline CDR1 is LGHNA and CDR2 YNFKEQ.

This chain joins TRBV4-1 and TRBJ2-2; 10 bases fit TRBD2. Germline V gene data show CDR1 as MGHRA and CDR2 as YSYEKL. V trimming: 0 bases; J trimming: 1 base; junction bases outside the gene matches: 11. CDR3 size: 20 residues. The CDR3 sequence is CASSQDLIPSGSWNTGELFF. The CDR3 coding sequence is TGCGCCAGCAGCCAAGATCTCATCCCTAGCGGGAGCTGGAACACCGGGGAGCTGTTTTTT.

This clone occurred once. The chain uses TRBV30 and TRBJ2-7; no clear D. CDR3 length equals 12 residues. CDR1 and CDR2 (germline): GTSNPN, SVGIG (reference sequence). Deletions cut 2 bases from V and 5 bases from J, with 10 bases between. The CDR3 protein is CAWSTQRDEQYF. The CDR3 bases are TGTGCCTGGAGTACTCAGCGCGACGAGCAGTACTTC.

This sequence joins TRBV27 and TRBJ2-5; TRBD2 matches at 11 bases. V gave up 3 bases and J gave up 0 bases; unmatched junction bases: 6. CDR3 size: 17 residues. Germline CDR1 MNHEY, CDR2 SMNVEV (reference sequence). The CDR3 DNA reads TGTGCCAGCAGTTTTTCGTCGGGACTAGCGGACCAAGAGACCCAGTACTTC. Translating it yields CASSFSSGLADQETQYF.

This chain joins TRBV19 and TRBJ2-7; TRBD1 matches at 11 bases. The germline CDR1 and CDR2 sequences are LNHDA and SQIVND (reference sequence). J was trimmed by 5 bases and V by 3 bases; bases with no gene match: 6. The CDR3 runs 15 residues. The CDR3 protein is CASSIWTGGVDEQYF. CDR3 DNA sequence: TGTGCCAGTAGTATTTGGACAGGGGGCGTCGACGAGCAGTACTTC.

J is TRBJ2-5 and V is TRBV5-4; TRBD1 agrees at 7 bases. Germline V gene data show CDR1 as SGHNT and CDR2 as YYREEE (reference sequence). V lost 4 bases and J lost 5; bases outside the gene matches: 14. The CDR3 spans 16 residues. The CDR3 sequence: CASSLDRLSISETQYF. The CDR3 DNA reads TGTGCCAGCAGCCTGGACAGGTTAAGTATCTCGGAGACCCAGTACTTC.

The chain recombines TRBV25-1 with TRBJ2-5, with D tentatively TRBD1 (6 bases). Germline V CDR1 and CDR2: MGHDK, SYGVNS. The V gene lost 3 bases and the J gene lost 2 bases, with 13 bases spanning the gap. This CDR3 contains 15 residues. CDR3 protein: CASSEEDRPQETQYF. CDR3 coding DNA: TGTGCCAGCAGTGAGGAGGACAGACCACAAGAGACCCAGTACTTC.

This clone was found a few times. As DNA, the CDR3 is TGCAGCGTTGCTAAATGGGGACAGATGAACACTGAAGCTTTCTTT. It encodes CSVAKWGQMNTEAFF. The chain couples TRBV29-1 to TRBJ1-1; 7 nucleotides agree with TRBD1. Germline lookup yields CDR1 SQVTM and CDR2 ANQGSEA. V gave up 4 bases and J gave up 0 bases; unmatched junction bases: 8. The CDR3 length is 15 residues.

The rearrangement links TRBV19 to TRBJ1-5; 10 positions match TRBD1. Germline V CDR1 and CDR2: LNHDA, SQIVND (reference sequence). The CDR3 length is 16 residues. Trimming cost V 2 bases and J 1 base; bases outside gene matches: 2. CDR3 sequence reads: CASSIPGQGSNQPQHF. CDR3 sequence (DNA): TGTGCCAGTAGTATACCGGGACAGGGGAGCAATCAGCCCCAGCATTTT.

The genes are TRBV5-1 and TRBJ2-1; 12 bases align to TRBD2. The germline CDR1 and CDR2 sequences are SGHRS and YFSETQ. This CDR3 is built from 18 residues. Trimming removed 3 bases from V and 2 bases from J; junction bases left unmatched: 9. CDR3 protein: CASSSIASGRATYNEQFF. The DNA of the CDR3 is TGCGCCAGCAGCTCTATAGCTAGCGGGAGGGCCACCTACAATGAGCAGTTCTTC. The full variable domain, with the rest looked up from reference TRBV5-1 and TRBJ2-1, is KAGVTQTPRYLIKTRGQQVTLSCSPISGHRSVSWYQQTPGQGLQFLFEYFSETQRNKGNFPGRFSGRQFSNSRSEMNVSTLELGDSALYLCASSSIASGRATYNEQFFGPGTRLTVL.

CDR3 nucleotides: TGCGCCAGCAGCTTTATCGGGGGGCAAGAGACCCAGTACTTC. This sequence encodes CASSFIGGQETQYF. The V call is TRBV5-1, the J call TRBJ2-5, with TRBD2 matching over 7 bases. This CDR3 has 14 residues. J gave up 2 bases and V 2 bases, and 3 bases lay outside the gene matches. The germline gives CDR1 SGHRS, CDR2 YFSETQ.

This clone was detected a few times. The chain links TRBV28 to TRBJ1-2; 8 bases are shared with TRBD1. The germline CDR1 and CDR2 sequences are MDHEN and SYDVKM. V lost 8 bases, J lost 2 bases, and 4 bases stayed unmatched. The CDR3 consists of 13 residues. Here the CDR3 reads CASRTGPNYGYTF. The CDR3 DNA reads as TGTGCCAGCCGGACAGGGCCAAACTATGGCTACACCTTC.

The chain is built from TRBV5-4 and TRBJ1-2; 9 nucleotides match TRBD1. V trimming: 2 bases; J trimming: 2 bases; junction bases outside the gene matches: 4. Germline loops: CDR1 SGHNT, CDR2 YYREEE (reference sequence). The CDR3 covers 15 residues. The CDR3: CASSFQTGGNYGYTF. CDR3 DNA: TGTGCCAGCAGCTTTCAGACAGGGGGAAACTATGGCTACACCTTC.

There are a few counts of this clone. The chain recombines TRBV6-4 with TRBJ2-1; tentative D call: TRBD1 (5 bases). V was shortened by 0 bases and J by 3 bases, with 9 bases between the two germline ends. The germline gives CDR1 MRHNA, CDR2 SNTAGT. The CDR3 has 15 residues. Written as DNA, the CDR3 is TGTGCCAGCAGTGACTCTATAGGGGACTACAATGAGCAGTTCTTC. Amino acid sequence: CASSDSIGDYNEQFF.

The V and J genes are TRBV19 and TRBJ2-1; TRBD2 matches 13 bases. Trimming cost V 6 bases and J 6 bases; bases outside gene matches: 8. The germline gives CDR1 LNHDA, CDR2 SQIVND (reference sequence). The CDR3 length is 16 residues. CDR3: CASSHIGTSGVNEQFF. CDR3 nucleotide sequence: TGTGCCAGTAGCCATATCGGGACTAGCGGGGTCAATGAGCAGTTCTTC. The full variable domain, rest sourced from reference TRBV19 and TRBJ2-1, is DGGITQSPKYLFRKEGQNVTLSCEQNLNHDAMYWYRQDPGQGLRLIYYSQIVNDFQKGDIAEGYSVSREKKESFPLTVTSAQKNPTAFYLCASSHIGTSGVNEQFFGPGTRLTVL.

This clone was recorded only once. The rearrangement joins TRBV4-1 to TRBJ2-1, with 15 bases identical to TRBD2. Trimming removed 3 bases from V and 8 bases from J; junction bases left unmatched: 2. The CDR3 has 15 amino acids. Germline CDR1 is MGHRA and CDR2 is YSYEKL. CDR3 in amino acids: CASSQGLAGGHEQFF. CDR3 sequence (DNA): TGCGCCAGCAGCCAGGGACTAGCGGGGGGCCATGAGCAGTTCTTC.

This sequence joins TRBV30 and TRBJ2-1, with 11 positions matching TRBD2. Germline CDR1 and CDR2: GTSNPN and SVGIG (reference sequence). Losses at the gene ends were 1 base for V and 6 bases for J; bases not matched to a gene: 2. CDR3 length equals 14 residues. The CDR3: CAWSAGLAGNEQFF. The DNA of the CDR3 is TGTGCCTGGAGTGCCGGACTAGCGGGCAATGAGCAGTTCTTC.

The rearrangement joins TRBV27 to TRBJ1-1; 7 bases fit TRBD1. The CDR3 consists of 15 residues. Germline V gene sequence: CDR1 MNHEY, CDR2 SMNVEV (reference sequence). Trimming at V came to 6 bases and at J to 1 base, leaving 8 bases not matched to a gene. The CDR3 sequence: CASRPARDRNTEAFF. The CDR3 nucleotides are TGTGCCAGCAGGCCAGCCCGGGACAGGAACACTGAAGCTTTCTTT.

CDR3 bases: TGTGCCAGCAGTGAGGGCTGGGAGAACAATCAGCCCCAGCATTTT. Translated: CASSEGWENNQPQHF. The chain employs TRBV6-1 and TRBJ1-5, with no clear D. The CDR3 is 15 residues long. The V end was cut by 3 bases, the J end by 3 bases, with 12 bases between. CDR1 and CDR2 (germline): MNHNS, SASEGT.

This sequence joins TRBV2 and TRBJ2-6, with 8 bases fitting TRBD2. Per the germline V gene, CDR1 is SNHLY and CDR2 is FYNNEI. J was trimmed by 4 bases and V by 4 bases; bases with no gene match: 6. The CDR3 contains 16 residues. This CDR3 reads CASSGRGGTGANVLTF. The CDR3 nucleotides read TGTGCCAGCAGTGGCCGGGGGGGGACCGGGGCCAACGTCCTGACTTTC.

The genes are TRBV7-9 and TRBJ2-2; D unresolved. Trimming took 1 base from V and 1 from J, leaving 10 bases between them. The CDR3 runs 16 residues. Looked up from germline, CDR1 is SEHNR and CDR2 is FQNEAQ (reference sequence). CDR3 amino acids: CASSLGGRMNTGELFF. CDR3 coding DNA: TGTGCCAGCAGCTTAGGCGGCAGAATGAACACCGGGGAGCTGTTTTTT. The variable domain in full, completed from reference TRBV7-9 and TRBJ2-2, reads DTGVSQNPRHKITKRGQNVTFRCDPISEHNRLYWYRQTLGQGPEFLTYFQNEAQLEKSRLLSDRFSAERPKGSFSTLEIQRTEQGDSAMYLCASSLGGRMNTGELFFGEGSRLTVL.

The rearrangement joins TRBV2 to TRBJ2-1; weak D call: TRBD2 (5 bases). From germline, CDR1 is SNHLY and CDR2 FYNNEI. This CDR3 has 12 residues. Deletions cut 2 bases from V and 12 bases from J, with 11 bases between. The CDR3 DNA reads as TGTGCCAGCAGTGAAAATTGGGAGATGCAGTTCTTC. It translates to CASSENWEMQFF.

The chain joins TRBV6-1 to TRBJ2-3; TRBD2 might be the D (5 bases). The V gene lost 7 bases and the J gene lost 3 bases, with 11 bases spanning the gap. CDR1 and CDR2 (germline): MNHNS, SASEGT. The CDR3 length is 13 residues. CDR3 in DNA: TGTGCCAGCAAGGGTGGCGGGACAGATACGCAGTATTTT. This gives the protein CASKGGGTDTQYF.

This clone was recorded only once. This rearrangement joins TRBV29-1 to TRBJ1-1, with a weak D call TRBD1 (6 bases). Germline V gene data show CDR1 as SQVTM and CDR2 as ANQGSEA. V shed 6 bases and J shed 1 base, with 15 bases lying between them. This CDR3 comprises 14 residues. As DNA, the CDR3 is TGCAGCGTGGATACCGGGACAACGAACACTGAAGCTTTCTTT. Translation gives CSVDTGTTNTEAFF.